The text below deals with one T cell receptor (beta chain). This entry belongs to a study of T-cell memory formation after mild COVID-19. TCRdb itself ran the 5' RACE reads through MiXCR, one entry per CDR3 protein. The sample includes under 350,000 distinct CDR3 sequences, 15% to 20% of them seen just once. This CDR3 is 13 amino acids long. V trimming: 4 bases; J trimming: 4 bases; junction bases outside the gene matches: 4. Germline V lookup: CDR1 SGHTA, CDR2 FQGNSA. The sample consisted of PBMCs or a T cell subset sorted from them (not recorded which). This rearrangement joins TRBV7-2 to TRBJ2-7, with TRBD1 identical over 7 bases. The sequence came from a man between 18 and 35 years old who had mild COVID-19 (a few samples of this study predate the infection). Cell type and time point are not known. The CDR3 DNA sequence: TGTGCCAGCAGCTACACAGGGGATTACGAGCAGTACTTC. It codes for CASSYTGDYEQYF.